The TCR beta chain under discussion was sequenced for a study of shared clonotypes between healthy human individuals. Overall study findings and caveats: In general, naive subsets displayed greater estimated richness than memory subsets did. Sampling was confined to blood; repertoires within tissues likely differ. The four-donor shared clonotypes exceeded non-shared clonotypes in generation probability, with non-shared ones scoring lower. A handful of donors held about 5% of naive CD4 clonotypes in common.

CDR1 SGHTA and CDR2 FQGNSA come from the germline V gene. The CDR3 loop spans 15 amino acids. Trimming cost V 2 bases and J 0 bases, with 10 bases left between them. The protocol was immunoSEQ multiplex PCR, while the TCRdb copy is restricted to in-frame clones and leaves out a portion. Here the sample spans around 2.3 million clones, approximately 96% being singletons. Only one count was recorded for this clone. What it binds is not known. Specimen: naive CD4+ T cells sorted from blood. The sample's subset: CD45RA+ positively selected. The V gene is TRBV7-2, the J gene TRBJ1-2; tentatively, D is TRBD1 (5 bases). This sequence originates from a young man in good health. The CDR3 bases are TGTGCCAGCAGCTTATCCGGGACCCCTAACTATGGCTACACCTTC. This sequence encodes CASSLSGTPNYGYTF.